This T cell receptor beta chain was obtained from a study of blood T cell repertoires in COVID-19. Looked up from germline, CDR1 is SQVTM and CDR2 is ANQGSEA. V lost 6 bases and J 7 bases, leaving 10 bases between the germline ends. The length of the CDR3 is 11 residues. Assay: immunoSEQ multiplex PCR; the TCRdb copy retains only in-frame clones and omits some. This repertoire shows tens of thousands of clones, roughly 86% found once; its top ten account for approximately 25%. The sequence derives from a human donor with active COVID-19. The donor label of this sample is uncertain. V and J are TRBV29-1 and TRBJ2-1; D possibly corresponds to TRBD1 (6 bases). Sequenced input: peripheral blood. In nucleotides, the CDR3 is TGCAGCGTAGAAAGGGGGAATGAGCAGTTCTTC. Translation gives CSVERGNEQFF.